Sequencing of this T cell receptor (beta chain) was carried out in a study of T cells in Graves' hyperthyroidism and ophthalmopathy. It was RNA transcripts that yielded the amplified TCR beta CDR3 regions. HTBI primers were employed in a first-round RT-PCR of the TCR CDR3. MiXCR, run by TCRdb on the multiplex PCR reads, gives a single entry per CDR3 protein. The repertoire includes some 490,000 distinct CDR3 sequences, 20% to 25% of them detected once, and less than 65% sits in the top ten. This clonotype was picked up many times. Its target is unknown. Study results and caveats: Blood also held most thyroid clonotypes expanded beyond 0.001.

There are 13 residues in the CDR3. With 5 bases clipped from V and 8 bases from J, the junction kept 5 bases outside the gene matches. The rearrangement joins TRBV12-3 or TRBV12-4 to TRBJ1-2; 10 bases are shared with TRBD1. The sequence was collected from a woman aged 65 to 85 with Graves' ophthalmopathy. Sample: blood. CDR3 sequence reads: CASSAGTGEGYTF. CDR3 DNA: TGTGCCAGCAGTGCCGGGACAGGGGAAGGCTACACCTTC.